The clone carrying this T cell receptor (beta chain) was counted a few times. Its antigen is not identified. The entry originates in a study of early T cells in non-severe SARS-CoV-2 infection. Study-wide background: The sequenced material was bulk RNA from unsorted whole blood, and its chains were unpaired. Findings of the study overall: Anti-spike CD8 responses were favored by VDJdb matching, which missed private and CD4 specificities.

V lost 1 base to trimming and J lost 5 bases, with 15 bases between them. Germline-derived CDR1 and CDR2 are MNHEY and SVGEGT. This CDR3 spans 15 amino acids. Attachment of unique molecular identifiers was made to individual cDNA molecules. Each CDR3 protein gets one entry after TCRdb re-called the 5' RACE reads with MiXCR. This table holds some 80,000 distinct CDR3 sequences, about 13% found once. The V call is TRBV6-2 or TRBV6-3, the J call TRBJ2-7; tentative D call: TRBD1 (5 bases). The sequencing input was whole blood. The source of this sequence is an adult who was a healthcare worker with PCR-confirmed SARS-CoV-2 infection or an uninfected control (not recorded which). The DNA of the CDR3 is TGTGCCAGCAGTTACTATCCTGGGGCGGCGAACGAGCAGTACTTC. Residues: CASSYYPGAANEQYF.